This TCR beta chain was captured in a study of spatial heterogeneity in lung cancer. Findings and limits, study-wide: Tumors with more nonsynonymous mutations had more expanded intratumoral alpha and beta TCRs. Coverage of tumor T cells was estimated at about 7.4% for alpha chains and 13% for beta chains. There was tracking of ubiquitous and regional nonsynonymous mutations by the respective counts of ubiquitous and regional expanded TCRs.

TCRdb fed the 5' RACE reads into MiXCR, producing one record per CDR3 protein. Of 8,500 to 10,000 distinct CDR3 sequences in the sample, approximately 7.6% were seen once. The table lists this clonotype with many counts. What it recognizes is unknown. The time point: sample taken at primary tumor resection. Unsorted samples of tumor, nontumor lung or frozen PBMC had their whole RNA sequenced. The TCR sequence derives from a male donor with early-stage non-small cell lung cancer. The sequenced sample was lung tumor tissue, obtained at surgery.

The CDR3 sequence: CASSPQGTNTEAFF. In nucleotides, the CDR3 is TGTGCCAGCTCGCCCCAGGGGACGAACACTGAAGCTTTCTTT. The J gene is TRBJ1-1, the V gene TRBV18, with D perhaps matching TRBD1 (6 bases). This CDR3 spans 14 amino acids. Trimming cost V 6 bases and J 1 base, with 12 bases left between them. Per germline, CDR1 KGHSH and CDR2 LQKENI. Full variable domain (rest looked up from reference TRBV18 and TRBJ1-1): NAGVMQNPRHLVRRRGQEARLRCSPMKGHSHVYWYRQLPEEGLKFMVYLQKENIIDESGMPKERFSAEFPKEGPSILRIQQVVRGDSAAYFCASSPQGTNTEAFFGQGTRLTVV.